This T cell receptor beta chain was recovered during a study of blood T cell repertoires in COVID-19. The germline V gene encodes CDR1 SGDLS and CDR2 YYNGEE. The trim removed 2 bases at V and 3 bases at J, leaving 16 bases unmatched. The CDR3 covers 18 residues. Clones were sequenced by immunoSEQ multiplex PCR, and TCRdb holds only the in-frame ones, with some missing. The table lists 80,000 to 100,000 clones, around nine tenths of them singletons, with around 10% in the top ten. The specimen sequenced was peripheral blood. This receptor was taken from a man in his fifties with acute or convalescent COVID-19. The chain is built from TRBV9 and TRBJ1-2; 7 bases line up with TRBD1. This chain's CDR3 is CASSVQIGEGGRDYGYTF. CDR3 sequence (DNA): TGTGCCAGCAGCGTTCAAATAGGGGAAGGGGGCCGGGACTATGGCTACACCTTC. Using reference TRBV9 and TRBJ1-2 for the parts outside the CDR3, the full variable domain is DSGVTQTPKHLITATGQRVTLRCSPRSGDLSVYWYQQSLDQGLQFLIQYYNGEERAKGNILERFSAQQFPDLHSELNLSSLELGDSALYFCASSVQIGEGGRDYGYTFGSGTRLTVV.